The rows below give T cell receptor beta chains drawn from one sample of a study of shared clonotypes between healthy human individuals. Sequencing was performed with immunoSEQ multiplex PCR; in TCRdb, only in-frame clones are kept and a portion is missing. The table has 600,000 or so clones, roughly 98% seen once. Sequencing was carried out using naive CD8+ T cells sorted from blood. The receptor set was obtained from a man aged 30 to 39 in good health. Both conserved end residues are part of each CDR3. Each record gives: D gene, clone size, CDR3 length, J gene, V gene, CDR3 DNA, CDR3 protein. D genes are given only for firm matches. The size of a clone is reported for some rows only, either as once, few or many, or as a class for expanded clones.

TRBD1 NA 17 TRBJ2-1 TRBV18 TGTGCCAGCTCACCACTGGCCCCAGGGACAGCGATGAATGAGCAGTTCTTC CASSPLAPGTAMNEQFF
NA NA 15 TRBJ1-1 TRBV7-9 TGTGCCAGCAGCTACCCCACGGGGGCAGAAACTGAAGCTTTCTTT CASSYPTGAETEAFF
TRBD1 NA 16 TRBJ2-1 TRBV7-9 TGTGCCAGCAGCTTATACGGGACAGGCCCCCACAATGAGCAGTTCTTC CASSLYGTGPHNEQFF
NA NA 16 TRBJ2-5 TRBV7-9 TGTGCCAGCATCCCCAGCGCTCCGACTTCTCAAGAGACCCAGTACTTC CASIPSAPTSQETQYF
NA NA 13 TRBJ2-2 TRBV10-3 TGTGCCATCATAGAAGGAGTCTCCGGGGAGCTGTTTTTT CAIIEGVSGELFF
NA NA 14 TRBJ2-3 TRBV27 TGTGCCAGCAGTTCCGGATACTTCACAGATACGCAGTATTTT CASSSGYFTDTQYF
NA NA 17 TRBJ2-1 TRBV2 TGTGCCAGCAGTGAAGAGTGGGGTGTATTAAGGGTGGGTGAGCAGTTCTTC CASSEEWGVLRVGEQFF
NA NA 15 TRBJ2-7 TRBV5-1 TGCGCCAGCAGCTTTTTTTCAGGGGACTCCTACGAGCAGTACTTC CASSFFSGDSYEQYF
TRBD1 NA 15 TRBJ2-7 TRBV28 TGTGCCAGCAGCTCCCCCGGGACAGGGTCCCTTGAGCAGTACTTC CASSSPGTGSLEQYF
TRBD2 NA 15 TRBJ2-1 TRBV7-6 TGTGCCAGCAGCCCTAGCGGCCCGACCTACAATGAGCAGTTCTTC CASSPSGPTYNEQFF
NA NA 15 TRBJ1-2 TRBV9 TGTGCCAGCAGCGTCAGGGCAGAGACTGTGTGGGGCTACACCTTC CASSVRAETVWGYTF
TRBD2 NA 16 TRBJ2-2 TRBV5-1 TGCGCCAGCAGAGCGACGTTAGCGGGTGTTACCGGGGAGCTGTTTTTT CASRATLAGVTGELFF
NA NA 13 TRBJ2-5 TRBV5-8 TGTGCCAGCAGCTTGTACTCTGCAGAGACCCAGTACTTC CASSLYSAETQYF
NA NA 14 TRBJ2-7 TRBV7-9 TGTGCCAGCAGCTCCCTGTCAGGGACTTACGAGCAGTACTTC CASSSLSGTYEQYF
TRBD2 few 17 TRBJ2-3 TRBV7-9 TGTGCCAGCAGCTTTTCAACGGGGACTAGAGGCACAGATACGCAGTATTTT CASSFSTGTRGTDTQYF
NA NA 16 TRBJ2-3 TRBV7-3 TGTGCCAGCAGCTTAAACGTCGGACTACGTACAGATACGCAGTATTTT CASSLNVGLRTDTQYF
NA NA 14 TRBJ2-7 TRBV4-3 TGCGCCAGCAGCCCCCTAGGGGGAGAAGAAGAGCAGTACTTC CASSPLGGEEEQYF
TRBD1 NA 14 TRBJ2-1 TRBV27 TGTGCCAGCACGGAAACAGGGGGCTACAATGAGCAGTTCTTC CASTETGGYNEQFF
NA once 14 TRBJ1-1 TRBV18 TGTGCCAGCTCAAAAACAGTGATGAACACTGAAGCTTTCTTT CASSKTVMNTEAFF
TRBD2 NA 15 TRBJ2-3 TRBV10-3 TGTGCCATCAATCGACGAGCGGGAGAAGCAGATACGCAGTATTTT CAINRRAGEADTQYF
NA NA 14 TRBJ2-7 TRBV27 TGTGCCAGCAGTTTATTTCCCGCCTCCTACGAGCAGTACTTC CASSLFPASYEQYF
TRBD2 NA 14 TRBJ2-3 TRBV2 TGTGCCAGCCCACGGGAGGTTTCCACAGATACGCAGTATTTT CASPREVSTDTQYF
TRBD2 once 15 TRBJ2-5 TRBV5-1 TGCGCCAGCAGATCCGACTGGCGGGAGATAGAGACCCAGTACTTC CASRSDWREIETQYF
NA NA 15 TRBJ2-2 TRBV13 TGTGCCAGCAGCCCCGGCGGTGCGAACACCGGGGAGCTGTTTTTT CASSPGGANTGELFF
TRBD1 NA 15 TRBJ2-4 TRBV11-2 TGTGCCAGCAGCTGGGACAGGGCGGCCAAAAACATTCAGTACTTC CASSWDRAAKNIQYF
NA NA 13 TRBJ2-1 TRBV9 TGTGCCAGCAGCGTAGTGAGGGGGCGGGAGGACCTCTTC CASSVVRGREDLF
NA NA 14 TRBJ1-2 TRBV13 TGTGCCAGCAGCATAGCGACAGTGAACTATGGCTACACCTTC CASSIATVNYGYTF